Given below is one T cell receptor (beta chain) in context. Its antigen is not known. This record belongs to a study of CD8+ T cells in alopecia areata. Overall study findings and caveats: Patients showed less clear TCR sequence sharing than mice, possibly partly because of HLA diversity. Clonality in lesional scalp, especially alopecia totalis/universalis, exceeded that of normal scalp.

After isolation, RNA underwent reverse transcription to generate cDNA as the sequencing template. The repertoire was sequenced with immunoSEQ multiplex PCR; TCRdb's copy has only in-frame clones and lacks some. This repertoire shows approximately 100,000 clones, roughly 53% found once; its top ten account for 8.5% to 10%. The specimen was CD4+ T cells sorted from blood. The clonotype originates from a human donor in good health.

The CDR3 here is CSVGLAGGGTQYF. The CDR3 bases are TGCAGCGTTGGACTAGCAGGCGGGGGGACCCAGTACTTC. The V and J genes are TRBV29-1 and TRBJ2-5; TRBD2 agrees at 7 bases. The germline gives CDR1 SQVTM, CDR2 ANQGSEA. Trimming removed 4 bases from V and 7 bases from J; junction bases left unmatched: 9. This CDR3 has 13 amino acids. Together with reference TRBV29-1 and TRBJ2-5, the CDR3 gives the full variable domain: SAVISQKPSRDICQRGTSLTIQCQVDSQVTMMFWYRQQPGQSLTLIATANQGSEATYESGFVIDKFPISRPNLTFSTLTVSNMSPEDSSIYLCSVGLAGGGTQYFGPGTRLLVL.